This is a list of T cell receptor beta chains from one sample in a study of blood T cells in healthy people across ages. TCRdb re-called the 5' RACE reads through MiXCR, storing one row per CDR3 protein. The sample consists of some 940,000 distinct CDR3 sequences, 25% to 30% of them appearing once. This sample also appeared in a second study, on T cells of mothers and their children.

Sequenced: blood. Every receptor here comes from a woman aged 40 to 49 in good health. CDR3s include the opening cysteine and the closing phenylalanine or tryptophan. D genes are given only for firm matches. Clone size appears in some rows only: once, few, many, or a class for an expanded clone.

V gene	clone size	J gene	D gene	CDR3 protein	CDR3 DNA
TRBV2	-	TRBJ1-2	-	CASSDRFSGGYTF	TGTGCCAGCAGTGACAGATTCTCGGGGGGCTACACCTTC
TRBV9	-	TRBJ2-6	-	CASSGHLNSGANVLTF	TGTGCCAGCAGCGGCCACTTGAACTCTGGGGCCAACGTCCTGACTTTC
TRBV5-1	-	TRBJ1-1	-	CASTRGREAFF	TGCGCCAGCACCCGGGGGAGAGAAGCTTTCTTT
TRBV20-1	few	TRBJ1-1	TRBD1	CSVPPPGGTEAFF	TGCAGTGTCCCCCCACCAGGGGGCACTGAAGCTTTCTTT
TRBV12-3/TRBV12-4	-	TRBJ1-5	-	CASSESGGTSNQPQHF	TGTGCCAGCAGTGAGTCGGGGGGGACTAGCAATCAGCCCCAGCATTTT
TRBV7-9	few	TRBJ2-1	-	CASSLEGNNNEQFF	TGTGCCAGCAGCTTAGAGGGAAACAACAATGAGCAGTTCTTC
TRBV7-9	many	TRBJ2-7	-	CASSPTRNTRQVYEQYF	TGTGCCAGCAGCCCAACCCGAAACACCAGACAAGTCTACGAGCAGTACTTC
TRBV24-1	few	TRBJ2-1	-	CATSDSWTGQRNEQFF	TGTGCCACCAGTGATTCCTGGACGGGCCAAAGGAATGAGCAGTTCTTC
TRBV6-2/TRBV6-3	-	TRBJ2-7	TRBD2	CASSYSETSVRGSYEQYF	TGTGCCAGCAGTTACTCGGAGACTAGCGTCCGGGGTTCCTACGAGCAGTACTTC
TRBV5-1	once	TRBJ1-1	-	CASSSGVAEAFF	TGCGCCAGCAGCTCAGGGGTCGCTGAAGCTTTCTTT
TRBV28	-	TRBJ2-1	TRBD1	CASSPYRGQYYNEQFF	TGTGCCAGCAGTCCCTACAGGGGGCAGTACTACAATGAGCAGTTCTTC
TRBV5-1	-	TRBJ1-2	TRBD1	CASSIVTGGEHYSYTF	TGCGCCAGCAGCATAGTTACAGGGGGCGAGCACTATAGCTACACCTTC
TRBV29-1	few	TRBJ2-1	TRBD2	CSVEDQAASGGANEQFF	TGCAGCGTTGAAGATCAGGCGGCTAGCGGGGGGGCCAATGAGCAGTTCTTC
TRBV14	-	TRBJ2-7	-	CASSQGPDRFSYEQYF	TGTGCCAGCAGCCAGGGCCCCGACAGATTCTCCTACGAGCAGTACTTC
TRBV12-3/TRBV12-4	many	TRBJ2-4	-	CASSLSSGSLIQYF	TGTGCCAGCAGTTTATCCTCCGGGAGTCTCATTCAGTACTTC
TRBV24-1	many	TRBJ2-5	-	CATSDLSGDQETQYF	TGTGCCACCAGTGATTTATCGGGGGACCAAGAGACCCAGTACTTC
TRBV28	few	TRBJ1-4	TRBD1	CASSLVGHRGVREKLFF	TGTGCCAGCAGTTTAGTAGGACACAGGGGTGTGAGAGAAAAACTGTTTTTT
TRBV15	many	TRBJ2-7	-	CATSRVGSFVNEQYF	TGTGCCACCAGCAGAGTGGGGTCGTTCGTGAACGAGCAGTACTTC
TRBV27	many	TRBJ2-5	-	CASSPMLRYIQETQYF	TGTGCCAGCAGTCCCATGTTGAGATACATTCAAGAGACCCAGTACTTC
TRBV30	few	TRBJ2-7	-	CAWSMGYSYEQYF	TGTGCCTGGAGTATGGGTTACTCCTACGAGCAGTACTTC
TRBV20-1	-	TRBJ1-1	-	CSARTGKPNTEAFF	TGCAGTGCCCGAACAGGGAAACCGAACACTGAAGCTTTCTTT
TRBV9	few	TRBJ1-1	-	CASSAQGLPVRPNTEAFF	TGTGCCAGCAGCGCCCAGGGTTTGCCCGTCCGACCGAACACTGAAGCTTTCTTT
TRBV18	-	TRBJ2-1	-	CASSPGSAGNEQFF	TGTGCCAGCTCACCGGGAAGCGCTGGAAATGAGCAGTTCTTC
TRBV12-3/TRBV12-4	few	TRBJ1-2	-	CASRRLSSVGYTF	TGTGCCAGCAGACGCCTATCAAGTGTAGGCTACACCTTC
TRBV28	-	TRBJ1-2	-	CASTGGGAHGYTF	TGTGCCAGCACTGGGGGGGGCGCACATGGCTACACCTTC
TRBV7-6	-	TRBJ2-7	-	CASSPWGFQQYF	TGTGCCAGCAGCCCTTGGGGCTTCCAGCAGTACTTC
TRBV15	-	TRBJ1-5	TRBD1	CATSRNRGEDQPQHF	TGTGCCACCAGCAGAAACAGGGGGGAGGATCAGCCCCAGCATTTT
TRBV15	-	TRBJ2-5	-	CATSRPTVVKTQYF	TGTGCCACCAGCAGACCGACAGTAGTGAAGACCCAGTACTTC
TRBV5-1	many	TRBJ2-1	-	CASSQTTTTYNEQFF	TGCGCCAGCAGCCAAACGACTACCACCTACAATGAGCAGTTCTTC
TRBV7-9	-	TRBJ2-1	TRBD2	CASSPGGASYSEQFF	TGTGCCAGCAGCCCCGGGGGGGCGTCCTACAGTGAGCAGTTCTTC
TRBV7-7	many	TRBJ2-1	-	CASSLTLSSYNEQFF	TGTGCTAGCAGCTTGACTCTCAGCTCCTACAATGAGCAGTTCTTC
TRBV15	-	TRBJ2-1	TRBD1	CATSRAGTGGGSYNEQFF	TGTGCCACCAGCAGAGCGGGGACAGGGGGAGGTTCCTACAATGAGCAGTTCTTC
TRBV12-3/TRBV12-4	-	TRBJ1-3	-	CASSLAQRNSGNTIYF	TGTGCCAGCAGTTTGGCGCAGCGTAACTCTGGAAACACCATATATTTT
TRBV18	once	TRBJ1-1	-	CASSQQDLNTEAFF	TGTGCCAGCTCCCAACAGGATTTGAACACTGAAGCTTTCTTT
TRBV20-1	few	TRBJ2-3	TRBD2	CSARPGLAGSADTQYF	TGCAGTGCTAGGCCCGGGCTAGCGGGGTCAGCAGATACGCAGTATTTT
TRBV11-1	few	TRBJ1-1	TRBD1	CASSSNDRGGLSEAFF	TGTGCCAGCAGCTCCAACGACAGGGGGGGACTGTCTGAAGCTTTCTTT
TRBV10-3	many	TRBJ1-2	TRBD1	CAISETLTGGGYTF	TGTGCCATCAGTGAGACGCTGACAGGGGGTGGCTACACCTTC
TRBV6-2/TRBV6-3	few	TRBJ2-5	TRBD1	CASRSTGERRIQYF	TGTGCCAGCAGATCGACAGGGGAAAGGAGGATCCAGTACTTC
TRBV15	few	TRBJ1-4	-	CATSRDPTGVNEKLFF	TGTGCCACCAGCAGAGATCCGACAGGAGTCAATGAAAAACTGTTTTTT
TRBV29-1	-	TRBJ2-1	TRBD2	CSVESDSGEQFF	TGCAGCGTTGAATCTGATAGCGGGGAGCAGTTCTTC
TRBV7-6	-	TRBJ1-3	TRBD1	CASSLTPDRVLGNTIYF	TGTGCCAGCAGCTTAACCCCCGACAGGGTGTTGGGAAACACCATATATTTT
TRBV6-2/TRBV6-3	-	TRBJ1-2	TRBD1	CASSKTGTDTNYGYTF	TGTGCCAGCAGTAAAACCGGGACAGATACTAACTATGGCTACACCTTC
TRBV6-6	few	TRBJ1-5	TRBD1	CASSAGQLYSNQPQHF	TGTGCCAGCAGCGCGGGACAGCTCTATAGCAATCAGCCCCAGCATTTT
TRBV28	-	TRBJ2-1	-	CASRFVNSPYNEQFF	TGTGCCAGCAGGTTTGTTAATTCCCCCTACAATGAGCAGTTCTTC
TRBV24-1	-	TRBJ2-7	-	CATSDFSMRQESSYEQYF	TGTGCCACCAGTGATTTTTCTATGAGACAGGAGAGCTCCTACGAGCAGTACTTC
TRBV7-9	-	TRBJ2-5	TRBD1	CASSGTGPETQYF	TGTGCCAGCAGTGGGACAGGGCCGGAGACCCAGTACTTC
TRBV11-2	many	TRBJ2-1	-	CASSTGLYNEQFF	TGTGCCAGCAGCACTGGACTTTACAATGAGCAGTTCTTC